A single T cell receptor (beta chain) is shown here with its context. Its antigen is as yet unknown. The data stem from a study of cytomegalovirus exposure and HLA in healthy donors. The PCR had 60 Vbeta and 13 Jbeta primers. The data were produced by immunoSEQ multiplex PCR, yet TCRdb's version contains in-frame clones alone and is incomplete. This sample has some 150,000 clones, with roughly four fifths found just once. Study observations and caveats: The authors later linked a missense DCLRE1C variant to TCR beta V- and J-gene trimming.

Healthy donors of bone marrow made up the group. The TCR was taken from a man between 60 and 75 years old in good health and CMV-seronegative. The sequenced sample consisted of PBMCs.

The CDR3 sequence is CASSPHQGDYGYTF. CDR3 in DNA: TGTGCCAGCAGCCCCCACCAAGGAGACTATGGCTACACCTTC. The V gene is TRBV7-3, the J gene TRBJ1-2; no definite D call. Germline assignment: CDR1 SGHTA and CDR2 FQGTGA. Trimming took 5 bases from V and 3 from J, leaving 13 bases between them. This CDR3 spans 14 amino acids.